Listed here is a single TCR gamma chain. Its target is unknown. This CDR3 spans 13 amino acids. V lost 12 bases, J lost 9 bases, and 8 bases stayed unmatched. Germline V lookup: CDR1 GITISATS, CDR2 ISYDGTV (reference sequence). The template was reverse-transcribed extracted RNA. Pooled V-gene forward primers with one constant-region reverse primer generated the CDR3 amplicons by multiplex PCR. TCRdb re-processed the multiplex PCR reads using CATT. Of 25,000 to 35,000 gamma-chain clones in the sample, 20% to 25% were seen once. This record belongs to a study of Vδ1+ human thymocytes. General observations from the study: Thymic TRG and TRD repertoires appeared highly polyclonal, with Gaussian CDR3 length distributions.

The clonotype comes from a boy under three years old who had congenital heart surgery. This chain connects TRGV9 to TRGJP. Sample: Vdelta1+ gamma-delta thymocytes from the thymus. Indicated subset: FACS-sorted CD3+ TCRalphabeta- TCRVdelta1+ TCRVdelta2- thymocytes. CDR3 DNA: TGTGCCCATTACGGGTTGGGCAAAAAAATCAAGGTATTT. Translation gives CAHYGLGKKIKVF.